This is a list of T cell receptor beta chains from one sample in a study of early T cells in non-severe SARS-CoV-2 infection. TCRdb fed the 5' RACE reads into MiXCR, producing one record per CDR3 protein. This table has about 56,000 distinct CDR3 sequences, about 15% appearing once. The specimen was whole blood, collected at baseline. The receptors were sampled from an adult who was a healthcare worker with PCR-confirmed SARS-CoV-2 infection or an uninfected control (not recorded which). Each CDR3 is given with its conserved first and last residue. The D gene is left open where the match is weak. Clone size is not always given. Where it is, it says once, few, many or a class for expanded clones.

-	many	TRBV10-2	TRBJ1-1	CASSESKGRITEAFF	TGCGCCAGCAGTGAGTCTAAGGGGCGCATCACTGAAGCTTTCTTT
-	-	TRBV3-1	TRBJ2-1	CASSQEGGLGTYNEQFF	TGTGCCAGCAGCCAAGAAGGAGGGTTGGGGACCTACAATGAGCAGTTCTTC
-	-	TRBV7-8	TRBJ1-2	CASSSGTGRANYGYTF	TGTGCCAGCAGCTCCGGGACGGGGCGGGCTAACTATGGCTACACCTTC
-	-	TRBV6-5	TRBJ2-7	CASSQKPPGASYEQYF	TGTGCCAGCAGTCAAAAACCCCCGGGGGCCTCCTACGAGCAGTACTTC
-	-	TRBV30	TRBJ2-7	CAWKEQPYSYEQYF	TGTGCCTGGAAAGAACAGCCTTACTCCTACGAGCAGTACTTC
TRBD2	few	TRBV3-1	TRBJ2-2	CASSQDLAGETGELFF	TGTGCCAGCAGCCAAGACCTAGCGGGAGAGACCGGGGAGCTGTTTTTT
TRBD2	many	TRBV5-1	TRBJ2-3	CASSWGLAGVDTQYF	TGCGCCAGCAGCTGGGGACTAGCGGGAGTGGATACGCAGTATTTT
TRBD2	few	TRBV5-1	TRBJ2-2	CASSTGGYTGELFF	TGCGCCAGCAGCACGGGAGGGTACACCGGGGAGCTGTTTTTT
-	many	TRBV5-1	TRBJ2-7	CASSLADNNEQYF	TGCGCCAGCAGCTTGGCGGACAACAACGAGCAGTACTTC
-	-	TRBV5-1	TRBJ1-4	CASSPLGDEKLFF	TGCGCCAGCAGCCCACTAGGGGATGAAAAACTGTTTTTT
-	-	TRBV18	TRBJ2-7	CASSPFAGYEQYF	TGTGCCAGCTCACCATTCGCAGGGTACGAGCAGTACTTC
-	-	TRBV27	TRBJ1-4	CASSLTGPWEKLFF	TGTGCCAGCAGTTTAACAGGTCCCTGGGAAAAACTGTTTTTT
-	many	TRBV4-2	TRBJ2-1	CASSQERLGDNEQFF	TGTGCCAGCAGCCAAGAGAGGTTGGGCGACAATGAGCAGTTCTTC
TRBD2	many	TRBV20-1	TRBJ2-3	CSARDLVSGVSDTQYF	TGCAGTGCTAGAGATTTGGTTAGCGGGGTTTCAGATACGCAGTATTTT
TRBD2	-	TRBV15	TRBJ2-3	CATSSSGGTADTQYF	TGTGCCACCAGCTCGAGCGGGGGGACCGCAGATACGCAGTATTTT
TRBD1	few	TRBV20-1	TRBJ2-3	CSAGQGSGTDTQYF	TGCAGTGCCGGACAGGGCTCAGGCACAGATACGCAGTATTTT
-	many	TRBV2	TRBJ2-1	CASSEGPVAYNEQFF	TGTGCCAGCAGTGAGGGACCCGTTGCCTACAATGAGCAGTTCTTC
TRBD1	few	TRBV11-2	TRBJ2-1	CASSILRGQGRDEQFF	TGTGCCAGCAGCATACTTAGGGGACAGGGTCGCGATGAGCAGTTCTTC
-	-	TRBV27	TRBJ2-7	CATADGSYEQYF	TGTGCCACCGCGGACGGGAGCTACGAGCAGTACTTC
-	few	TRBV11-2	TRBJ2-7	CASSLEPGASYEQYF	TGTGCCAGCAGCTTAGAGCCGGGGGCATCCTACGAGCAGTACTTC
-	few	TRBV5-1	TRBJ2-2	CASTEPNTGELFF	TGCGCCTCAACGGAACCGAACACCGGGGAGCTGTTTTTT
TRBD1	-	TRBV6-5	TRBJ2-7	CASSRARDSSYEQYF	TGTGCCAGCAGTCGGGCCCGGGACAGCTCCTACGAGCAGTACTTC
-	many	TRBV7-2	TRBJ2-7	CASSPGYEQYF	TGTGCCAGCAGCCCAGGCTACGAGCAGTACTTC
TRBD1	few	TRBV11-2	TRBJ2-7	CASSLETGAYEQYF	TGTGCCAGCAGCTTAGAGACAGGGGCATACGAGCAGTACTTC
-	-	TRBV6-1	TRBJ2-7	CASKIQPSSYEQYF	TGTGCCAGCAAAATCCAGCCGAGCTCCTACGAGCAGTACTTC
-	many	TRBV15	TRBJ2-6	CATSRDTIGTGANVLIF	TGTGCCACCAGCAGAGATACTATCGGTACTGGGGCCAACGTCCTGATTTTC
TRBD2	few	TRBV3-1	TRBJ2-3	CASSQELAGGLTDTQYF	TGTGCCAGCAGCCAAGAGCTAGCGGGGGGGCTTACAGATACGCAGTATTTT
-	many	TRBV24-1	TRBJ2-3	CATSDSTGDTQYF	TGTGCCACCAGTGATTCGACAGGAGATACGCAGTATTTT
-	-	TRBV14	TRBJ1-4	CASSLNRAINEKLFF	TGTGCCAGCAGCTTAAACAGGGCGATTAATGAAAAACTGTTTTTT
-	few	TRBV20-1	TRBJ2-2	CSATALGGTNTGELFF	TGCAGTGCTACCGCCTTGGGGGGTACCAACACCGGGGAGCTGTTTTTT
TRBD2	few	TRBV6-2/TRBV6-3	TRBJ2-4	CASSYGAGSGEKNIQYF	TGTGCCAGCAGTTACGGAGCGGGATCAGGAGAAAAAAACATTCAGTACTTC
-	few	TRBV9	TRBJ1-2	CASSPSRSGDGGYTF	TGTGCCAGCAGCCCCTCTCGATCAGGGGATGGAGGCTACACCTTC
TRBD2	-	TRBV11-2	TRBJ2-1	CTSSGSSYNEQFF	TGTACCAGCAGCGGGAGCTCCTACAATGAGCAGTTCTTC
-	-	TRBV4-1	TRBJ2-3	CASSQDFPGRTDTQYF	TGCGCCAGCAGCCAAGATTTCCCAGGAAGAACAGATACGCAGTATTTT
-	many	TRBV7-2	TRBJ2-2	CASSPRRVRSNTGELFF	TGTGCCAGCAGCCCGCGCAGGGTACGGTCGAACACCGGGGAGCTGTTTTTT
-	few	TRBV28	TRBJ2-7	CASSVDYEQYF	TGTGCCAGCAGCGTAGACTACGAGCAGTACTTC
-	-	TRBV3-1	TRBJ2-5	CASRDVQETQYF	TGTGCCAGCAGGGACGTGCAAGAGACCCAGTACTTC
-	few	TRBV9	TRBJ1-6	CASSAESRFNSPLHF	TGTGCCAGCAGCGCCGAGTCCAGGTTTAATTCACCCCTCCACTTT
TRBD2	few	TRBV20-1	TRBJ2-3	CSAIGTSGGSDTQYF	TGCAGTGCTATAGGGACTAGCGGAGGGTCAGATACGCAGTATTTT
-	many	TRBV20-1	TRBJ2-2	CSATDTGSGELFF	TGCAGTGCTACCGATACAGGTAGCGGGGAGCTGTTTTTT
-	-	TRBV28	TRBJ2-6	CASSPGPGSGANVLTF	TGTGCCAGCAGTCCGGGACCCGGCTCTGGGGCCAACGTCCTGACTTTC
TRBD1	many	TRBV28	TRBJ2-1	CASTIQGAVGLTNEQFF	TGTGCCAGCACCATTCAGGGGGCTGTCGGATTGACCAATGAGCAGTTCTTC
TRBD2	-	TRBV5-4	TRBJ2-7	CASSLQAGSSEQYF	TGTGCCAGCAGCTTGCAAGCGGGATCCAGCGAGCAGTACTTC
-	few	TRBV2	TRBJ2-1	CASIRRDNEQFF	TGTGCCAGCATCCGGCGCGACAATGAGCAGTTCTTC
-	few	TRBV7-8	TRBJ1-1	CASSLASGGPNTEAFF	TGTGCCAGCAGCTTAGCCAGTGGGGGCCCGAACACTGAAGCTTTCTTT